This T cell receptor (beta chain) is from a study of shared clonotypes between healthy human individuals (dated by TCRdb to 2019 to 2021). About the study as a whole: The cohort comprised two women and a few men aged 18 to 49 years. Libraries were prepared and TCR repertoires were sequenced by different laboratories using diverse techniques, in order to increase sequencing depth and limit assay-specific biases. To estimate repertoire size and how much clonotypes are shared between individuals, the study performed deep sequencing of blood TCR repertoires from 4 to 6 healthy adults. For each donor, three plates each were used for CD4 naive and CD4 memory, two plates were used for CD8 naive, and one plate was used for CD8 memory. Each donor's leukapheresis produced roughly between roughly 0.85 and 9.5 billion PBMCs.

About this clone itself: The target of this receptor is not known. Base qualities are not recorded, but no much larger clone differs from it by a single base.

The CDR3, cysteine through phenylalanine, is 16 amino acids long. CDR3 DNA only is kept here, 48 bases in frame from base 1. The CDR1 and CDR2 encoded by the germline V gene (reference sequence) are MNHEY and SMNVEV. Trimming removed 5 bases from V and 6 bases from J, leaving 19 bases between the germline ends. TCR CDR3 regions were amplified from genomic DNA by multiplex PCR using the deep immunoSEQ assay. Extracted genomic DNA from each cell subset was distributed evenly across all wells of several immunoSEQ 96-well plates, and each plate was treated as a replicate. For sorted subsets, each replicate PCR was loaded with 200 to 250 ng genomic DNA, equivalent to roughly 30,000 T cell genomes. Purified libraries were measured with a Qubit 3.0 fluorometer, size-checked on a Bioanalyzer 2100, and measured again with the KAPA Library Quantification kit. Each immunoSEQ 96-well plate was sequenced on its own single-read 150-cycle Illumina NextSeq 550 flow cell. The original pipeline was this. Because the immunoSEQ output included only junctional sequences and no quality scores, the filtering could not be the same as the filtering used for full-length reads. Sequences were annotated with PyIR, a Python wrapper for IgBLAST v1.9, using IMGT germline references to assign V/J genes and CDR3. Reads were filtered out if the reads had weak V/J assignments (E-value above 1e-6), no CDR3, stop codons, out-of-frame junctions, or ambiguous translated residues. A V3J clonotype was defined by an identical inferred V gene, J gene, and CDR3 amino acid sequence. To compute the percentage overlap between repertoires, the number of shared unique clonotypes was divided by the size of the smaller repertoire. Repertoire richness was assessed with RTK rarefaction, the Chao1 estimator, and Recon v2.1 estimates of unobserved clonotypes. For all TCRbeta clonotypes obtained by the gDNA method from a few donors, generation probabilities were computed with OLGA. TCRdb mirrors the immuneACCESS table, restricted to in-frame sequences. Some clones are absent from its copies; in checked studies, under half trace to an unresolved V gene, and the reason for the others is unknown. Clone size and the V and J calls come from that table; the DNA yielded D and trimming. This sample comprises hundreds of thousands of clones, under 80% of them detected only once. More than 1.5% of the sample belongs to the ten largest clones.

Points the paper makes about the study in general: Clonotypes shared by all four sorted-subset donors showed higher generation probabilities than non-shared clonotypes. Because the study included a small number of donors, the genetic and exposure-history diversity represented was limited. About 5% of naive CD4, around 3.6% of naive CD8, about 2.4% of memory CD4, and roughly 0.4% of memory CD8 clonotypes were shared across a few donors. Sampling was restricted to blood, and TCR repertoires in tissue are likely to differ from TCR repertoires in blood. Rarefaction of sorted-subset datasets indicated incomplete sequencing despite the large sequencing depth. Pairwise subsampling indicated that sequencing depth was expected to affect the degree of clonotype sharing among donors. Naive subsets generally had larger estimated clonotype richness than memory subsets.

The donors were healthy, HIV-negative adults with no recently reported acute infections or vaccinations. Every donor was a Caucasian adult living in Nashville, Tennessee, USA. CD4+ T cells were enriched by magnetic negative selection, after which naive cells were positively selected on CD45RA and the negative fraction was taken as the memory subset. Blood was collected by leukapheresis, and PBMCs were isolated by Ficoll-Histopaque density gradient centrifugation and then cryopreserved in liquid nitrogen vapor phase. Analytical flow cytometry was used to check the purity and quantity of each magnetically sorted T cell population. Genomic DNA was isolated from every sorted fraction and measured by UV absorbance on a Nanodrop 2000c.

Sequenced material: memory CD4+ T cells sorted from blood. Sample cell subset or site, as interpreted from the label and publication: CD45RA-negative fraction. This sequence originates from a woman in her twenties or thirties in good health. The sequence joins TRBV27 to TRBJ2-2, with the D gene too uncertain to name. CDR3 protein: CASSPTGPLGPGELFF. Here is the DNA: TGTGCCAGCAGTCCGACCGGGCCCTTGGGCCCCGGGGAGCTGTTTTTT.